This T cell receptor (beta chain) was retrieved from a study of technical replicates of blood from several donors. Looked up from germline, CDR1 is MNHEY and CDR2 is SMNVEV (reference sequence). The CDR3 extends over 14 amino acids. Trimming at V came to 6 bases and at J to 4 bases, leaving 7 bases not matched to a gene. Using immunoSEQ multiplex PCR, the repertoire was profiled, and TCRdb retains in-frame clones only, with some absent. The sample lists about 79,000 clones, more than 90% occurring once. Material: T cells isolated from PBMCs. This rearrangement joins TRBV27 to TRBJ2-3; TRBD2 matches 7 bases. The receptor was derived from a human donor in good health. Some clones in this sample may be carry-over from other donors' samples. This chain's CDR3 is CASRFGLGPDTQYF. The DNA for the CDR3 is TGTGCCAGCAGATTCGGACTAGGTCCAGATACGCAGTATTTT.